This T cell receptor beta chain stems from a study of blood T cells in healthy people across ages. About this clonotype itself: The antigen is undetermined.

Regarding the study as a whole: Investigators viewed diversity estimates from one million T cells as underestimates, the study reported. Unsorted PBMCs prevented conclusive naive versus antigen-experienced comparison.

Sample-barcoded 5' priming and a J-beta primer mix drove a second PCR of roughly 7 to 11 cycles. Each CDR3 protein gets one entry after TCRdb re-called the 5' RACE reads with MiXCR. This table has roughly 1.9 million distinct CDR3 sequences, roughly two fifths appearing once. It was around 9 milliliters of peripheral blood that were drawn from each donor. The V end was cut by 4 bases, the J end by 2 bases, with 12 bases between. The CDR3 is made up of 15 amino acids. Germline CDR1 reads MNHEY; CDR2 reads SVGAGI. The material sequenced was blood. The genes are TRBV6-5 and TRBJ2-1; D not certain. The sequence came from a human donor in good health. In DNA, the CDR3 is TGTGCCAGCAGTTCATTACACACCCCCTACAATGAGCAGTTCTTC. It specifies CASSSLHTPYNEQFF.